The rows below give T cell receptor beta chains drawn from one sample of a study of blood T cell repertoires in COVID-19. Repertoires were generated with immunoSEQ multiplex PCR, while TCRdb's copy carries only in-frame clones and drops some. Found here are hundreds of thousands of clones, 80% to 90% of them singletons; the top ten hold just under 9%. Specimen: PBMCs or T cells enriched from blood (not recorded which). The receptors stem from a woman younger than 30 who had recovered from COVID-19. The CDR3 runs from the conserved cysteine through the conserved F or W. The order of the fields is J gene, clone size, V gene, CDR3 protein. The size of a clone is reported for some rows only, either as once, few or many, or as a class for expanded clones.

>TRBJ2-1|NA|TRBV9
CASSTTLAGGLYEQFF
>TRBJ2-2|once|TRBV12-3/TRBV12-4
CASSLNTGELFF
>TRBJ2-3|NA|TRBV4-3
CASSQDLGQAGTDTQYF
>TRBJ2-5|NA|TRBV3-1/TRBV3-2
CASSQAASGGGETQYF
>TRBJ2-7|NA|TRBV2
CASSRSGASSYEQYF
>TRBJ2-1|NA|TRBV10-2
CASTTRGYNEQFF
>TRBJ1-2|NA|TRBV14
CASSQQLDYGYTF
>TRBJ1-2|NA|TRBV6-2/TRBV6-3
CASSAPGYDNYGYTF
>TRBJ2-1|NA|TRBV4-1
CASSHPVGARYNEQFF
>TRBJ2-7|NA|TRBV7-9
CASSLGTSPRRGEQYF
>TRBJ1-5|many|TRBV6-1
CASSDGGAGNQPQHF
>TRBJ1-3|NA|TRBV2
CASMTGSSGNTIYF
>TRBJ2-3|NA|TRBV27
CASSPNGDYTDTQYF
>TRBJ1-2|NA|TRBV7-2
CASSFGQASDYGYTF
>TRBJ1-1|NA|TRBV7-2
CASTAYRANTEAFF
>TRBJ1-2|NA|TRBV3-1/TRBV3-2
CASSLAAGQGAGYTF
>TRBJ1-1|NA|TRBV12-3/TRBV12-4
CASSGGADTEAFF